The 29 T cell receptor beta chains in this list originate from one sample, sequenced in a study of shared clonotypes between healthy human individuals. Some clones are missing from TCRdb's copy, which holds only in-frame ones; the method was immunoSEQ multiplex PCR. The data contain approximately 500,000 clones, 81% of them singletons. The specimen was PBMCs. The origin of the receptors is a middle-aged woman in good health. Some clones in this sample may be carry-over from other donors' samples.

V gene TRBV11-1 combines with J gene TRBJ2-2; D is tentatively TRBD1 or TRBD2 (5 bases each). The CDR3 runs 17 residues. Germline loops: CDR1 SGHAT, CDR2 FQDESV (reference sequence). The V and J ends lost 4 bases and 2 bases respectively, with 17 bases between them. DNA for the CDR3: TGTGCCAGCAGCTCGGGGCAGGGTGGGTCAAACACCGGGGAGCTGTTTTTT. It encodes CASSSGQGGSNTGELFF.

The rearrangement uses TRBV30 and TRBJ2-7; D unclear. CDR3 length: 12 amino acids. CDR1 is GTSNPN and CDR2 is SVGIG in the germline V gene (reference sequence). Trimming took 1 base from V and 2 from J, leaving 6 bases between them. This chain's CDR3 is CAWSGVPYEQYF. CDR3 nucleotides: TGTGCCTGGAGTGGGGTACCCTACGAGCAGTACTTC.

A word on this clone: A read error likely explains this, since a far larger clone differs by one base. This same CDR3 is encoded by further DNA sequences in the sample. This sequence joins TRBV5-3 and TRBJ1-5, with 8 bases lining up with TRBD1. TRBV5-3 is an open reading frame, and its role is uncertain. The CDR3 sequence is 15 residues long. Losses at the gene ends were 4 bases for V and 4 bases for J; bases not matched to a gene: 7. CDR3 loop: CARSGTGAKNQPQHF. CDR3 in DNA: TGTGCCAGAAGCGGGACAGGTGCAAAAAATCAGCCCCAGCATTTT.

This clone was seen once. V and J are TRBV28 and TRBJ2-7; D might be TRBD2 (5 bases). There are 12 residues in the CDR3. Deletions cut 5 bases from V and 4 bases from J, with 9 bases between. Germline lookup yields CDR1 MDHEN and CDR2 SYDVKM. The CDR3 DNA is TGTGCCAGCAGTCCCCCGGGGTACGAGCAGTACTTC. Translation gives CASSPPGYEQYF.

The rearrangement joins TRBV7-9 to TRBJ1-1; 7 nucleotides line up with TRBD1. Germline V gene lookup returns CDR1 SEHNR and CDR2 FQNEAQ (reference sequence). V shed 5 bases, J shed 4 bases, and the junction held 7 bases outside the gene matches. This CDR3 contains 14 residues. In DNA form, the CDR3 reads TGTGCCAGCAGCGACACAGGGGCGGTCACTGAAGCTTTCTTT. This translates into CASSDTGAVTEAFF.

The chain has TRBV19 and TRBJ1-5, with D uncertain. V was shortened by 1 base and J by 6 bases, with 10 bases between the two germline ends. The germline V gene has CDR1 LNHDA and CDR2 SQIVND (reference sequence). The CDR3 runs to 14 residues. The CDR3 here is CASSIAGNGQPQHF. In nucleotides, the CDR3 is TGTGCCAGTAGTATAGCGGGAAACGGTCAGCCCCAGCATTTT.

The CDR3: CSMDRTREQFF. In DNA form, the CDR3 reads TGCAGCATGGATCGGACTAGGGAGCAGTTCTTC. The gene calls are TRBV29-1 and TRBJ2-1, with 7 bases aligning to TRBD2. V dropped 8 bases and J dropped 10; count of bases not matched to a gene: 8. CDR3 length: 11 residues. The germline gives CDR1 SQVTM, CDR2 ANQGSEA.

This chain joins TRBV6-1 and TRBJ2-7; no clear D gene. V dropped 3 bases and J dropped 5 bases, with 5 bases sitting between them. CDR3 length: 11 amino acids. Germline V gene sequence: CDR1 MNHNS, CDR2 SASEGT. The CDR3 DNA reads as TGTGCCAGCAGTGAGAGGAACGAGCAGTACTTC. It translates to CASSERNEQYF.

This chain connects TRBV28 to TRBJ2-1, with 13 bases fitting TRBD2. With V trimmed by 7 bases and J by 8 bases, 8 bases remained unmatched. The germline V gene encodes CDR1 MDHEN and CDR2 SYDVKM. The CDR3 length is 15 residues. DNA for the CDR3: TGTGCCAGCAAGGCCGGGACTAGCGGGAACGATGAGCAGTTCTTC. Protein sequence: CASKAGTSGNDEQFF. The full variable domain, completed using reference TRBV28 and TRBJ2-1, is DVKVTQSSRYLVKRTGEKVFLECVQDMDHENMFWYRQDPGLGLRLIYFSYDVKMKEKGDIPEGYSVSREKKERFSLILESASTNQTSMYLCASKAGTSGNDEQFFGPGTRLTVL.

With regard to this clone: A far larger clone is just one base off, so this is likely a read error. This chain connects TRBV7-9 to TRBJ1-5; 7 bases match TRBD1. Germline V gene lookup returns CDR1 SEHNR and CDR2 FQNEAQ (reference sequence). V lost 5 bases and J lost 6; bases outside the gene matches: 7. This CDR3 is built from 14 residues. CDR3 residues: CASSIGTVSQPQHF. Written as DNA, the CDR3 is TGTGCCAGCAGCATCGGGACAGTCAGTCAGCCCCAGCATTTT.

This rearrangement joins TRBV28 to TRBJ1-5; D ambiguous. V shed 1 base and J shed 10 bases, with 20 bases lying between them. This CDR3 has 16 residues. The germline V gene has CDR1 MDHEN and CDR2 SYDVKM. CDR3 in DNA: TGTGCCAGCAGTTTATTGGCCCTGTTGGCAGATTTACCCCAGCATTTT. It codes for CASSLLALLADLPQHF.

This clone was counted between two and nine times. This rearrangement joins TRBV6-6 to TRBJ1-1; D is possibly TRBD1 (5 bases). Trimming removed 7 bases at V and 5 bases at J, with 14 bases between. The CDR3 is 13 amino acids. The germline CDR1 and CDR2 sequences are MNHNY and SVGAGI (reference sequence). The CDR3 protein is CASNQGIMTEAFF. The CDR3 nucleotides are TGTGCCAGCAACCAGGGTATAATGACTGAAGCTTTCTTT.

This clone was observed many times. The J gene is TRBJ2-3, the V gene TRBV7-2, with TRBD1 as a possible D gene (6 bases). CDR1 is SGHTA, CDR2 FQGNSA, per germline. The CDR3 is made up of 13 amino acids. Trimming shortened V by 3 bases and J by 6 bases, and 10 bases separated the two germline ends. The CDR3, as DNA: TGTGCCAGCAGCTTTGCTCAGGGGGATACGCAGTATTTT. Translated, it gives CASSFAQGDTQYF.

This sequence joins TRBV18 and TRBJ1-4; the D is unclear. The CDR3 loop spans 17 amino acids. The germline V gene encodes CDR1 KGHSH and CDR2 LQKENI. Trimming removed 2 bases from V and 0 bases from J, with 13 bases in between. CDR3 protein: CASSPRAQAATNEKLFF. The DNA for the CDR3 is TGTGCCAGCTCACCAAGGGCCCAGGCGGCAACTAATGAAAAACTGTTTTTT.

The rearrangement uses TRBV9 and TRBJ2-7; no reliable D call. The V gene's germline CDR1 is SGDLS and CDR2 YYNGEE. V lost 0 bases and J lost 0, with 10 bases in between. The CDR3 is 15 amino acids. CDR3 coding DNA: TGTGCCAGCAGCGTAGGAGGAGAGTTCTCCTACGAGCAGTACTTC. It yields the protein CASSVGGEFSYEQYF.

V gene TRBV5-1 combines with J gene TRBJ2-5; possible D gene TRBD1, 6 bases. Between the trimmed V and J ends, which lost 0 bases and 5 bases, there was a span of 11 bases. CDR3 length: 14 amino acids. CDR1 is SGHRS, CDR2 YFSETQ, per germline. The CDR3 loop reads CASSLDPGVETQYF. The CDR3 nucleotides read TGCGCCAGCAGCTTGGATCCAGGGGTTGAGACCCAGTACTTC.

In this sample, this clone turned up many times. Different DNA sequences within this sample yield the same CDR3. V and J are TRBV7-9 and TRBJ2-1; TRBD2 is a possible D gene (5 bases). The ends were cut back, 0 bases at V and 12 bases at J, with 6 bases in the middle. Germline loops: CDR1 SEHNR, CDR2 FQNEAQ (reference sequence). The CDR3 length is 11 residues. The CDR3, as DNA: TGTGCCAGCAGCTTAGCGGAGGTGCAGTTCTTC. It codes for CASSLAEVQFF. The variable domain in full, with the rest retrieved from reference TRBV7-9 and TRBJ2-1, is DTGVSQNPRHKITKRGQNVTFRCDPISEHNRLYWYRQTLGQGPEFLTYFQNEAQLEKSRLLSDRFSAERPKGSFSTLEIQRTEQGDSAMYLCASSLAEVQFFGPGTRLTVL.

The genes are TRBV29-1 and TRBJ2-1; 13 bases are shared with TRBD2. Germline lookup yields CDR1 SQVTM and CDR2 ANQGSEA. The length of the CDR3 is 13 residues. V gave up 4 bases and J gave up 8 bases; unmatched junction bases: 2. The CDR3 bases are TGCAGCGTTGGGACTAGCGGGAGTTATGAGCAGTTCTTC. This encodes CSVGTSGSYEQFF.

This chain connects TRBV15 to TRBJ2-1; 7 nucleotides agree with TRBD2. Germline CDR1 and CDR2: LNHNV and YYDKDF (reference sequence). The CDR3 covers 13 residues. V lost 3 bases, J lost 5 bases, and 1 base stayed unmatched. The CDR3 nucleotides are TGTGCCACCAGCAGCGGGACTAACAATGAGCAGTTCTTC. Amino acids: CATSSGTNNEQFF.

The CDR3 loop reads CASSIQAAAGNTIYF. CDR3 sequence (DNA): TGTGCCAGTAGTATACAGGCGGCTGCTGGAAACACCATATATTTT. The chain is built from TRBV19 and TRBJ1-3; D is unresolved. Trimming took off 2 bases at V and 2 bases at J, with 10 bases between the two ends. Germline loops: CDR1 LNHDA, CDR2 SQIVND (reference sequence). This CDR3 region has 15 residues.

The chain carries TRBV11-1 and TRBJ2-7; D gene ambiguous. Germline lookup yields CDR1 SGHAT and CDR2 FQDESV (reference sequence). Trimming removed 5 bases from V and 3 bases from J, with 11 bases in between. The CDR3 runs 13 residues. DNA for the CDR3: TGTGCCAGCAGCGCGACAAATAACTACGAGCAGTACTTC. Amino acids: CASSATNNYEQYF.

In the case of this clone: Other DNA variants within this sample encode the same CDR3. This chain joins TRBV11-2 and TRBJ2-3, with D hard to call. Trimming cost V 5 bases and J 1 base, with 10 bases left between them. Germline-derived CDR1 and CDR2 are SGHAT and FQNNGV. The CDR3 contains 14 residues. The CDR3 sequence is CASSPLAGTDTQYF. The CDR3 coding sequence is TGTGCCAGCAGCCCCTTGGCCGGCACAGATACGCAGTATTTT.

This clone was detected only once. The chain has TRBV10-1 and TRBJ1-2; 8 positions agree with TRBD1. With V trimmed by 6 bases and J by 7 bases, 7 bases remained unmatched. From germline, CDR1 is WNHNN and CDR2 SYGVQD (reference sequence). CDR3 length equals 13 residues. CDR3 sequence reads: CASSPDRGGGYTF. DNA of the CDR3: TGCGCCAGCAGCCCCGACAGGGGCGGTGGCTACACCTTC.

The CDR3 DNA follows: TGTGCCAACCCCCCGGGACTGAAACACTACGAGCAGTACTTC. It yields the protein CANPPGLKHYEQYF. The chain employs TRBV27 and TRBJ2-7, with D possibly matching TRBD2 (6 bases). The CDR3 has 14 residues. In germline, CDR1 is MNHEY, CDR2 SMNVEV (reference sequence). Between the trimmed V and J ends, which lost 10 bases and 3 bases, there was a span of 19 bases.

The chain combines TRBV2 with TRBJ1-1; TRBD1 aligns across 7 bases. The CDR3 has 12 amino acids. Germline CDR1 and CDR2: SNHLY and FYNNEI. J lost 6 bases, V lost 6 bases, and 4 bases had no gene match. The CDR3, as DNA: TGTGCCAGCAGGGGACAGTACCCTGAAGCTTTCTTT. This codes for CASRGQYPEAFF.

Concerning this clone: This probably arose from a read error, given a far larger clone one base away. Additional DNA sequences in this sample encode the identical CDR3. The chain recombines TRBV11-2 with TRBJ2-5; no clear D gene. The end of the DNA aligns better with TRBJ2-7, so the J call may be wrong. Looked up from germline, CDR1 is SGHAT and CDR2 is FQNNGV. This CDR3 is 15 amino acids long. The CDR3 here is CASSPRAGVTYEQYF. CDR3 bases: TGTGCCAGCAGCCCCCGGGCTGGAGTGACCTACGAGCAGTACTTC.

The rearrangement links TRBV4-3 to TRBJ2-1, with TRBD2 matching over 11 bases. Germline V gene sequence: CDR1 LGHNA, CDR2 YSLEER. The junction had 8 bases not matched to a gene; V was cut back by 0 bases and J by 10 bases. CDR3 length: 16 amino acids. This CDR3 reads CASSQDRGLAEAEQFF. CDR3 nucleotides: TGCGCCAGCAGCCAAGATCGGGGACTAGCGGAGGCCGAGCAGTTCTTC.

This chain connects TRBV5-1 to TRBJ1-3; TRBD1 is a possible D gene (5 bases). Germline V gene lookup returns CDR1 SGHRS and CDR2 YFSETQ. This CDR3 has 15 amino acids. Trimming took 3 bases from V and 2 from J, leaving 12 bases between them. The CDR3 DNA reads TGCGCCAGCAGCTCCGCGGGGGTTGCTGGAAACACCATATATTTT. This codes for CASSSAGVAGNTIYF.

This sequence joins TRBV27 and TRBJ1-2; D perhaps matches TRBD1 (6 bases). This CDR3 region has 13 residues. Germline CDR1 is MNHEY and CDR2 is SMNVEV (reference sequence). V was trimmed by 5 bases and J by 6 bases, leaving 13 bases between them. Here the CDR3 DNA reads TGTGCCAGCAGTGGAACAGGGACTGATGGCTACACCTTC. Its translation: CASSGTGTDGYTF.